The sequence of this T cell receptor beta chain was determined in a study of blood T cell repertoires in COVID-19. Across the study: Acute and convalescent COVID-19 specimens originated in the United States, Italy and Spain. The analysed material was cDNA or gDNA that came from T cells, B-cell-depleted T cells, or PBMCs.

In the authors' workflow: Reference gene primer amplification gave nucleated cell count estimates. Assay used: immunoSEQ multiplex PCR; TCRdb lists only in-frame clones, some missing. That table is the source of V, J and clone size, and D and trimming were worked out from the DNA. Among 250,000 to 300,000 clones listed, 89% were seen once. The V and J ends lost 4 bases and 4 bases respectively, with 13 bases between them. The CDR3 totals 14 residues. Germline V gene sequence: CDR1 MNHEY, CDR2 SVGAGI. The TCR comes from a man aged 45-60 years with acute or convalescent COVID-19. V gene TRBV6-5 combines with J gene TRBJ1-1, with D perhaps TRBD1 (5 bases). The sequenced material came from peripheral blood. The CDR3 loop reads CASSSQGGVTEAFF. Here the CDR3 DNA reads TGTGCCAGCAGTTCGCAGGGCGGTGTCACTGAAGCTTTCTTT.